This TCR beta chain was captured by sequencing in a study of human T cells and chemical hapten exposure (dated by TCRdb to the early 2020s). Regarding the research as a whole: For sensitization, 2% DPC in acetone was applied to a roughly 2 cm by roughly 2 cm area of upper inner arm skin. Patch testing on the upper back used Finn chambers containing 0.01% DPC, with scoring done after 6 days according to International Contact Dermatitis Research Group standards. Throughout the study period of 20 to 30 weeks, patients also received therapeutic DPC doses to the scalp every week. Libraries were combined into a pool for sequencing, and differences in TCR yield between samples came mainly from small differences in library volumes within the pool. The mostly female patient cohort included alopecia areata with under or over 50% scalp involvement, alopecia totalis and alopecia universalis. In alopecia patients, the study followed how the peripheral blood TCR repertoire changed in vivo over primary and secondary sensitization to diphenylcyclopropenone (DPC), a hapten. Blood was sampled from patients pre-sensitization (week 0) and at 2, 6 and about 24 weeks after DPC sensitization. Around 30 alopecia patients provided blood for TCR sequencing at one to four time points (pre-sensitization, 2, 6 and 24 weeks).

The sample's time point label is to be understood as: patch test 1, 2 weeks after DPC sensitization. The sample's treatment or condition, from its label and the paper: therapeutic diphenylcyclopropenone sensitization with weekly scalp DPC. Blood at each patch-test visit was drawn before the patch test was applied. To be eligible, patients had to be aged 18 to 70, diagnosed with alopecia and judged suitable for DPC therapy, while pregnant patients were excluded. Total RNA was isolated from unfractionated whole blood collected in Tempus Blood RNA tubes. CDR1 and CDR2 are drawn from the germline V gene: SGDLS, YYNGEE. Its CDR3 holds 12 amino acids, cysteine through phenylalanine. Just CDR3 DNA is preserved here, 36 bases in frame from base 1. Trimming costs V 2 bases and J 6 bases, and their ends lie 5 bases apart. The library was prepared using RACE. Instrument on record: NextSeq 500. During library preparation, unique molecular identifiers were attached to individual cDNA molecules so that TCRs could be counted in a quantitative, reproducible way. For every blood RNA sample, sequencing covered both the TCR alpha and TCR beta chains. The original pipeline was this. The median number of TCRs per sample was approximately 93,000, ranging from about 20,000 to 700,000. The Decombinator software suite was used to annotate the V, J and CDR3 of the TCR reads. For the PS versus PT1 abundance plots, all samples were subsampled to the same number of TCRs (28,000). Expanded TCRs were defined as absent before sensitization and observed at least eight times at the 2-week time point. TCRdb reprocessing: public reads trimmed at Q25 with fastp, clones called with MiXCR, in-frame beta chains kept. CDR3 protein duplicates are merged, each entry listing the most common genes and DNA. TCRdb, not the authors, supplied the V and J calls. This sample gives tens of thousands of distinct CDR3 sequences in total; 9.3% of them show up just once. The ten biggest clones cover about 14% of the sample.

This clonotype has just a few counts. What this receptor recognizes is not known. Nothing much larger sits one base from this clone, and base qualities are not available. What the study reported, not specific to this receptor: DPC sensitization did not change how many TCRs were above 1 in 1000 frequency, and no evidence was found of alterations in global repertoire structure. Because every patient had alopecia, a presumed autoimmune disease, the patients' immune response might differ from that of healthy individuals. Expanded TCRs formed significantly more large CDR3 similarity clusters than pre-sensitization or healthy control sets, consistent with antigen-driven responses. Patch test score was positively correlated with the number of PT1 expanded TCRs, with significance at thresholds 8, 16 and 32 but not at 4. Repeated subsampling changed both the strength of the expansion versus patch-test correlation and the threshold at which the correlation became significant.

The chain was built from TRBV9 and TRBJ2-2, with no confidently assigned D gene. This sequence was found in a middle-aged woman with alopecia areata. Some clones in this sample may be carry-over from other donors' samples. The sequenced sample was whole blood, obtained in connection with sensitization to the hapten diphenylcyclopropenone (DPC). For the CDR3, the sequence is CASSVPPGELFF. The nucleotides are TGTGCCAGCAGCGTCCCGCCCGGGGAGCTGTTTTTT.